The present T cell receptor beta chain was sequenced within a study of cytomegalovirus exposure and HLA in healthy donors. Losses at the gene ends were 3 bases for V and 4 bases for J; bases not matched to a gene: 4. Per the germline V gene, CDR1 is SGHDT and CDR2 is YYEEEE. This CDR3 is 13 amino acids long. A multiplex PCR was run with 60 Vbeta primers and 13 Jbeta primers. Libraries were prepared by immunoSEQ multiplex PCR; TCRdb keeps only in-frame clonotypes and omits some of them. The table lists about 130,000 clones, over 15% of them singletons. This clone was seen more than once but under ten times.

This receptor was obtained from a female donor in good health and CMV-seropositive. The specimen was PBMCs. The chain links TRBV5-6 to TRBJ2-7; 7 bases fit TRBD1. CDR3 coding DNA: TGTGCCAGCAGCTATGACAGGGAATACGAGCAGTACTTC. Protein: CASSYDREYEQYF.